This T cell receptor (beta chain) was retrieved from a study of blood T cell repertoires in COVID-19. About the study: Samples taken during acute and convalescent COVID-19 were collected in the United States, Italy and Spain. T cells, B-cell-depleted T cells, or PBMCs supplied cDNA or gDNA.

As handled by the study authors: Estimated nucleated cell counts came from reference gene primer amplification. Produced via immunoSEQ multiplex PCR; TCRdb's table is partial and in-frame only. From that table come the V and J calls and clone size; the DNA was used to work out D and trimming. The sample yields over 55,000 clones, about 87% seen once. The CDR3 totals 10 residues. V was cut by 1 base and J by 9 bases, with 5 bases left in between. The rearrangement uses TRBV5-3 and TRBJ2-7; D unresolved. Being an ORF, TRBV5-3 has a function that is uncertain. The sequence came from a human donor with active COVID-19. The donor label of this sample is uncertain. The sample consisted of peripheral blood. CDR3 amino acids: CARSLTGQYF. The CDR3 coding sequence is TGTGCCAGAAGCTTGACCGGGCAGTACTTC.